This T cell receptor (beta chain) was sequenced in a study of vaccination and CD4 T cells after COVID-19. Study-level information: Blood was drawn a median roughly 67 days post second dose, range 14 to 241.

Per germline, CDR1 MNHEY and CDR2 SVGAGI. The CDR3 covers 15 residues. In the case of this clonotype: Its target is unknown. At one end, the junction sequence differs from germline, possibly due to a read error.

Treatment reported: roughly 10-day PBMC culture with coronavirus spike peptide pools or control peptides (ViraFEST assay). Each well held under 2.5 million PBMCs in IL-2 (about 10 IU/ml) medium with approximately 9.9 ug/ml peptide pools. Cultured CD4+ T cells had their DNA profiled by the Oncomine TCR Beta short-read assay. Someone extracted genomic DNA from cultured CD4+ T cells. TCRdb reanalysed the PCR reads using MiXCR and keeps one entry per CDR3 protein. The sample records roughly 15,000 distinct CDR3 sequences, approximately 84% being singletons. This chain connects TRBV6-5 to TRBJ1-5; D is undetermined. The sample in question was CD4+ T cells from blood, cultured in vitro, obtained after SARS-CoV-2 vaccination. The receptor was derived from a human donor who received a COVID-19 vaccine. The CDR3 DNA sequence: TGTGCCAGCAGTGACTCGGTGAACAGCAATCAGCCCCAGCATTTT. Translation: CASSDSVNSNQPQHF.